The next 32 T cell receptor beta chains were all read from a single sample in a study of blood T cell repertoires in COVID-19. The protocol was immunoSEQ multiplex PCR, while the TCRdb copy is restricted to in-frame clones and leaves out a portion. The sample has about 83,000 clones, roughly nine tenths seen once. The sequenced material came from peripheral blood. These receptors came from a woman older than 75 with active or convalescent COVID-19.

The chain carries TRBV3-1 (or the pseudogene TRBV3-2) and TRBJ1-4; D call uncertain. Germline V gives CDR1 LGHDT, CDR2 YNNKEL (reference sequence). With 4 bases removed from V and 4 bases from J, the gap between germline ends came to 16 bases. This CDR3 has 16 amino acids. The CDR3 sequence: CASSLDWGMGNEKLFF. In DNA form, the CDR3 reads TGTGCCAGCAGCCTGGACTGGGGTATGGGTAATGAAAAACTGTTTTTT.

This chain links TRBV6-5 with TRBJ1-1; 7 bases fit TRBD1. This CDR3 region has 13 residues. V was clipped by 6 bases and J by 4 bases; unmatched bases: 5. CDR1 is MNHEY, CDR2 SVGAGI, per germline. CDR3 amino acids: CASSRQGPTEAFF. For the CDR3, the DNA is TGTGCCAGCAGCCGACAGGGTCCCACTGAAGCTTTCTTT.

The V gene is TRBV20-1, the J gene TRBJ1-2; D is possibly TRBD1 (5 bases). This CDR3 region has 11 residues. The germline V and J ends were trimmed by 6 bases and 5 bases, with 10 bases remaining between them. The germline V gene encodes CDR1 DFQATT and CDR2 SNEGSKA (reference sequence). Written as DNA, the CDR3 is TGCAGTGCCGGGGGGGAGTATGGCTACACCTTC. Its translation is CSAGGEYGYTF.

This sequence joins TRBV4-3 and TRBJ2-2, with 7 bases lining up with TRBD2. The germline CDR1 and CDR2 sequences are LGHNA and YSLEER. CDR3 length: 19 amino acids. The ends lost 1 base at V and 3 bases at J; junction bases unmatched: 14. The CDR3 loop is CASSQGRAGTNFYTGELFF. CDR3 in DNA: TGCGCCAGCAGCCAAGGTAGAGCGGGAACGAACTTTTACACCGGGGAGCTGTTTTTT.

This chain uses TRBV9 with TRBJ2-5; 10 nucleotides match TRBD2. CDR1 is SGDLS and CDR2 is YYNGEE in the germline V gene. This CDR3 spans 15 amino acids. The V segment lost 0 bases and the J segment 9 bases; nucleotides outside the gene matches: 8. The CDR3 DNA is TGTGCCAGCAGCGTAGGGCTAGCGGGGGTGGCGGCCCAGTACTTC. Translated, it gives CASSVGLAGVAAQYF.

The J gene is TRBJ1-2, the V gene TRBV4-3; perhaps TRBD1 as D (6 bases). Germline values: CDR1 LGHNA, CDR2 YSLEER. The CDR3 length is 14 residues. V was trimmed by 1 base and J by 4 bases, leaving 10 bases between them. The DNA for the CDR3 is TGCGCCAGCAGCCAAGCGGACAGCTTCTATGGCTACACCTTC. Its protein product is CASSQADSFYGYTF.

Here the CDR3 reads CASSLGGLVSDTQYF. The DNA for the CDR3 is TGTGCCAGCAGCTTAGGCGGACTAGTGTCAGATACGCAGTATTTT. This chain links TRBV7-2 with TRBJ2-3, with 7 bases aligning to TRBD2. Unmatched junction bases numbered 5, after V lost 1 base and J lost 4 bases. CDR3 length: 15 amino acids. CDR1 SGHTA and CDR2 FQGNSA come from the germline V gene.

A remark on this clone: Other DNA sequences in the same sample also yield this CDR3. The chain couples TRBV24-1 to TRBJ1-5, with 9 bases lining up with TRBD1. V lost 3 bases, J lost 7 bases, and 6 bases stayed unmatched. The CDR3 covers 15 residues. Germline V gives CDR1 KGHDR, CDR2 SFDVKD. In DNA form, the CDR3 reads TGTGCCACCAGTGATCCCGGACAGGGGAACCAGCCCCAGCATTTT. Protein: CATSDPGQGNQPQHF.

The chain joins TRBV6-1 to TRBJ2-5, with D possibly TRBD2 on 6 matching bases. Looked up from germline, CDR1 is MNHNS and CDR2 is SASEGT. Trimming removed 4 bases at V and 2 bases at J, with 20 bases between. This CDR3 region has 17 residues. The CDR3 nucleotides read TGTGCCAGCAGTGCCCACCCTCGGGACTTACTTCAAGAGACCCAGTACTTC. It encodes CASSAHPRDLLQETQYF.

This chain joins TRBV7-2 and TRBJ1-3; D uncertain. Germline V gives CDR1 SGHTA, CDR2 FQGNSA. Trimming shortened V by 4 bases and J by 0 bases, and 7 bases separated the two germline ends. The CDR3 contains 14 residues. The CDR3 region has the DNA TGTGCCAGCAGCTCTCCTAGCTCTGGAAACACCATATATTTT. Residues: CASSSPSSGNTIYF.

The rearrangement uses TRBV5-1 and TRBJ1-2; the match to TRBD1 covers 8 bases. The CDR3 runs 16 residues. From germline, CDR1 is SGHRS and CDR2 YFSETQ. V gave up 4 bases and J gave up 6 bases; unmatched junction bases: 14. CDR3: CASSPDRARLVDGYTF. The CDR3 region has the DNA TGCGCCAGCAGCCCGGACAGGGCTAGATTGGTAGATGGCTACACCTTC.

This rearrangement joins TRBV11-2 to TRBJ1-6, with D possibly being TRBD1 (6 bases). The CDR3 extends over 18 amino acids. V was clipped by 6 bases and J by 0 bases, with 18 bases between them. Germline V gene data show CDR1 as SGHAT and CDR2 as FQNNGV. CDR3 region: CASREPGGRSSYNSPLHF. The CDR3 bases are TGTGCCAGCAGGGAACCTGGGGGCCGGAGCTCCTATAATTCACCCCTCCACTTT.

V and J are TRBV4-3 and TRBJ1-1; 7 bases align to TRBD1. Germline trimming cut 6 bases from V and 5 bases from J; bases unmatched to any gene: 12. The CDR3 totals 15 residues. Germline lookup yields CDR1 LGHNA and CDR2 YSLEER. The DNA for the CDR3 is TGCGCCAGCAGACCAACTAGGGGGCTAGGTACTGAAGCTTTCTTT. The encoded protein is CASRPTRGLGTEAFF.

The rearrangement uses TRBV3-1 (or the pseudogene TRBV3-2) and TRBJ2-5; possible D gene TRBD2, 6 bases. Per germline, CDR1 LGHDT and CDR2 YNNKEL (reference sequence). The CDR3 loop spans 17 amino acids. Trimming cost V 0 bases and J 5 bases, with 19 bases left between them. The CDR3 region is CASSQDLTAPRGETQYF. The CDR3 bases are TGTGCCAGCAGCCAAGATCTAACAGCTCCCCGGGGGGAGACCCAGTACTTC.

This clone showed up just a few times. The rearrangement links TRBV7-9 to TRBJ1-2; 8 bases are a match to TRBD1. There are 16 residues in the CDR3. Trimming cost V 2 bases and J 2 bases; bases outside gene matches: 7. Germline V CDR1 and CDR2: SEHNR, FQNEAQ (reference sequence). The CDR3 DNA is TGTGCCAGCAGCTTACAAACAGGGGGAAACAACTATGGCTACACCTTC. This sequence encodes CASSLQTGGNNYGYTF.

This sequence joins TRBV4-2 and TRBJ1-2; TRBD1 agrees at 7 bases. The CDR3 runs 14 residues. J lost 7 bases, V lost 3 bases, and 8 bases had no gene match. The germline CDR1 and CDR2 sequences are LGHNA and YNFKEQ. The CDR3 DNA follows: TGTGCCAGCAGCCATCCCGACAGGGCCTTTGGCTACACCTTC. As protein: CASSHPDRAFGYTF.

The rearrangement joins TRBV24-1 to TRBJ2-3, with 7 nucleotides matching TRBD2. With 10 bases clipped from V and 1 base from J, the junction kept 22 bases outside the gene matches. The germline V gene encodes CDR1 KGHDR and CDR2 SFDVKD. This CDR3 is built from 19 residues. The CDR3 sequence: CATAGRVSWEGEGTDTQYF. The CDR3 DNA is TGTGCCACTGCTGGGAGAGTAAGTTGGGAGGGAGAAGGCACAGATACGCAGTATTTT.

The chain links TRBV15 to TRBJ2-7, with 12 bases matching TRBD2. This CDR3 contains 20 residues. The germline gives CDR1 LNHNV, CDR2 YYDKDF (reference sequence). The V gene end was trimmed by 0 bases and the J gene end by 4 bases; junction bases not matched to a gene: 16. The CDR3 DNA reads TGTGCCACCAGCAGAGATCTGAGGCGGCTAGCGGGGGGGCCCAGGTACGAGCAGTACTTC. It is translated as CATSRDLRRLAGGPRYEQYF.

V gene TRBV7-6 combines with J gene TRBJ1-5; 9 bases line up with TRBD1. The CDR3 consists of 15 residues. The V gene end was trimmed by 1 base and the J gene end by 2 bases; junction bases not matched to a gene: 0. Per the germline V gene, CDR1 is SGHVS and CDR2 is FNYEAQ. The CDR3 here is CASSLGTGGNQPQHF. The CDR3 DNA is TGTGCCAGCAGCTTAGGGACAGGGGGCAATCAGCCCCAGCATTTT.

In its sample, this clone was seen a few times. The J gene is TRBJ1-5, the V gene TRBV24-1; D might be TRBD1 (6 bases). V lost 3 bases and J lost 5, with 16 bases in between. CDR3 length: 16 residues. From germline, CDR1 is KGHDR and CDR2 SFDVKD. The CDR3 spells CATSDGPGEIHQPQHF. CDR3 bases: TGTGCCACCAGTGATGGGCCAGGGGAGATCCATCAGCCCCAGCATTTT.

The chain has TRBV11-3 and TRBJ2-7; possible D gene TRBD1, 6 bases. Trimming took off 5 bases at V and 5 bases at J, with 13 bases between the two ends. Germline lookup yields CDR1 SGHNT and CDR2 YENEEA. The CDR3 has 13 residues. This CDR3 reads CASSPRTAHEQYF. The CDR3 DNA reads TGTGCCAGCAGCCCCAGGACAGCCCACGAGCAGTACTTC.

The V gene is TRBV7-9, the J gene TRBJ2-2; 12 nucleotides line up with TRBD1. V was clipped by 2 bases and J by 4 bases; unmatched bases: 11. Looked up from germline, CDR1 is SEHNR and CDR2 is FQNEAQ (reference sequence). The CDR3 consists of 19 residues. CDR3 in DNA: TGTGCCAGCAGCTTAAGTATTGGGACAGGGGGCCTCGGCACCGGGGAGCTGTTTTTT. Translating it yields CASSLSIGTGGLGTGELFF.

V and J are TRBV5-4 and TRBJ2-5; 8 nucleotides align to TRBD1. The CDR3 extends over 15 amino acids. Germline loops: CDR1 SGHNT, CDR2 YYREEE (reference sequence). Losses at the gene ends were 2 bases for V and 1 base for J; bases not matched to a gene: 4. CDR3 coding DNA: TGTGCCAGCAGCTTCCCGGGACAGGTCCAAGAGACCCAGTACTTC. It encodes CASSFPGQVQETQYF.

The rearrangement links TRBV7-3 to TRBJ2-5; TRBD2 is a possible D gene (6 bases). Germline assignment: CDR1 SGHTA and CDR2 FQGTGA. This CDR3 is 13 amino acids long. Trimming pared 3 bases from V and 2 bases from J, leaving 7 bases between. The CDR3 region is CASSLDYQETQYF. DNA for the CDR3: TGTGCCAGCAGCTTGGACTATCAAGAGACCCAGTACTTC.

The V call is TRBV29-1, the J call TRBJ1-1; D gene unclear. In germline, CDR1 is SQVTM, CDR2 ANQGSEA. Trimming stripped 1 base from V and 0 bases from J, with 12 bases between. The CDR3 contains 15 residues. The CDR3 bases are TGCAGCGTTGAAGGGCCGAACAGAGTGAACACTGAAGCTTTCTTT. It specifies CSVEGPNRVNTEAFF.

The J gene is TRBJ1-3, the V gene TRBV3-1 (or the pseudogene TRBV3-2); D uncertain. The V gene lost 4 bases and the J gene lost 0 bases, with 10 bases spanning the gap. Germline V gene data show CDR1 as LGHDT and CDR2 as YNNKEL (reference sequence). The CDR3 length is 15 residues. The CDR3 here is CASSRGPTSGNTIYF. CDR3 in DNA: TGTGCCAGCAGCCGAGGGCCCACCTCTGGAAACACCATATATTTT.

This clone showed up just once. This chain joins TRBV6-5 and TRBJ2-3; D gene unclear. There are 14 residues in the CDR3. Germline CDR1 MNHEY, CDR2 SVGAGI. The V end was cut by 0 bases, the J end by 2 bases, with 6 bases between. DNA of the CDR3: TGTGCCAGCAGTTACTCCCAAATCACAGATACGCAGTATTTT. It encodes CASSYSQITDTQYF.

Written as DNA, the CDR3 is TGTGCCAGCAGGAGCGGACAGGCGGATCTCTACGAGCAGTACTTC. Its protein product is CASRSGQADLYEQYF. The rearrangement uses TRBV5-5 and TRBJ2-7, with 7 bases matching TRBD1. Trimming cost V 5 bases and J 3 bases; bases outside gene matches: 11. Germline CDR1 is SGHKS and CDR2 is YYEKEE (reference sequence). This CDR3 spans 15 amino acids. The full variable domain, its missing parts supplied by reference TRBV5-5 and TRBJ2-7, is DAGVTQSPTHLIKTRGQQVTLRCSPISGHKSVSWYQQVLGQGPQFIFQYYEKEERGRGNFPDRFSARQFPNYSSELNVNALLLGDSALYLCASRSGQADLYEQYFGPGTRLTVT.

The rearrangement links TRBV9 to TRBJ2-3; 13 nucleotides match TRBD2. Germline assignment: CDR1 SGDLS and CDR2 YYNGEE. The CDR3 sequence is 16 residues long. Trimming removed 0 bases from V and 7 bases from J; junction bases left unmatched: 5. In DNA form, the CDR3 reads TGTGCCAGCAGCGTAGGGACTAGCGGGGGAGGAAATACGCAGTATTTT. Translation gives CASSVGTSGGGNTQYF.

The V call is TRBV10-3, the J call TRBJ2-2; 9 positions agree with TRBD2. Germline CDR1 reads ENHRY; CDR2 reads SYGVKD. V shed 2 bases, J shed 4 bases, and the junction held 5 bases outside the gene matches. The CDR3 consists of 16 residues. The CDR3 DNA reads as TGTGCCATCAGTGAGAATAGCGGGGGTTTCACCGGGGAGCTGTTTTTT. Amino acid sequence: CAISENSGGFTGELFF.

The rearrangement uses TRBV4-2 and TRBJ2-3; 7 nucleotides agree with TRBD1. Germline V gene sequence: CDR1 LGHNA, CDR2 YNFKEQ. The V segment lost 4 bases and the J segment 2 bases; nucleotides outside the gene matches: 12. This CDR3 has 17 residues. This CDR3 reads CASSLAPTGSSTDTQYF. The DNA of the CDR3 is TGTGCCAGCAGCCTAGCTCCGACAGGGTCCTCCACAGATACGCAGTATTTT.

This chain connects TRBV7-9 to TRBJ2-7, with 9 bases identical to TRBD2. With 6 bases clipped from V and 2 bases from J, the junction kept 11 bases outside the gene matches. Germline CDR1 reads SEHNR; CDR2 reads FQNEAQ (reference sequence). The CDR3 consists of 16 residues. The CDR3 loop is CASSPPGTSRPYEQYF. Written as DNA, the CDR3 is TGTGCCAGCAGTCCCCCAGGGACTAGCAGGCCCTACGAGCAGTACTTC.